This TCR beta chain was observed in a study of T-cell memory formation after mild COVID-19. Study-level information: Largely, the TCR clusters proved donor specific. Study conclusions and caveats: Contracting clones, day 15 to 85, had balanced CD4/CD8, and later expanders favored CD4+. Cross-reactive memory appears to have joined, as suggested by some responding clones showing up in pre-infection memory.

The CDR3 totals 15 residues. Germline V lookup: CDR1 LNHDA, CDR2 SQIVND (reference sequence). Trimming removed 0 bases from V and 4 bases from J, with 9 bases in between. Concerning this clonotype: As yet, its antigen is unknown.

TCRdb ran MiXCR on the 5' RACE reads and lists one entry per CDR3 protein. Here the sample spans about 340,000 distinct CDR3 sequences, around 15% being singletons. This receptor was obtained from a man between 18 and 29 years old who had mild COVID-19 (a few samples of this study predate the infection). Cell type and time point are not known. The sequenced sample consisted of PBMCs or a T cell subset sorted from them (not recorded which). The rearrangement uses TRBV19 and TRBJ2-2; D might be TRBD1 (6 bases). CDR3 protein: CASSIERGSTGELFF. The CDR3 DNA reads as TGTGCCAGTAGTATAGAAAGGGGGAGCACCGGGGAGCTGTTTTTT.